Below, 19 T cell receptor beta chains from the same sample are listed, as sequenced in a study of early T cells in non-severe SARS-CoV-2 infection. One entry per CDR3 protein, called by TCRdb with MiXCR from the 5' RACE reads. The table has roughly 70,000 distinct CDR3 sequences, about 13% seen once. The sequenced sample consisted of whole blood. The receptors shown here come from an adult who was a healthcare worker with PCR-confirmed SARS-CoV-2 infection or an uninfected control (not recorded which).

This clonotype was seen more than once but under ten times. The chain couples TRBV18 to TRBJ2-5; TRBD1 or TRBD2 may be the D gene (5 bases each). This CDR3 has 16 amino acids. CDR1 KGHSH and CDR2 LQKENI come from the germline V gene. Trimming pared 2 bases from V and 2 bases from J, leaving 15 bases between. The chain's CDR3 is CASSPIRGVHQETQYF. In DNA form, the CDR3 reads TGTGCCAGCTCACCAATCCGAGGGGTCCATCAAGAGACCCAGTACTTC. Full variable domain (rest looked up from reference TRBV18 and TRBJ2-5): NAGVMQNPRHLVRRRGQEARLRCSPMKGHSHVYWYRQLPEEGLKFMVYLQKENIIDESGMPKERFSAEFPKEGPSILRIQQVVRGDSAAYFCASSPIRGVHQETQYFGPGTRLLVL.

V and J are TRBV5-1 and TRBJ2-7; a possible D gene is TRBD1 (6 bases). The CDR3 extends over 13 amino acids. V lost 4 bases, J lost 7 bases, and 15 bases lay in between. Germline V lookup: CDR1 SGHRS, CDR2 YFSETQ. In DNA form, the CDR3 reads TGCGCCAGCAGCCGAGACAGGCCGGGTGAGCAGTACTTC. This codes for CASSRDRPGEQYF.

V and J are TRBV20-1 and TRBJ2-1, with 9 nucleotides matching TRBD2. The CDR3 is 16 amino acids. V lost 5 bases and J lost 7; bases outside the gene matches: 15. In germline, CDR1 is DFQATT, CDR2 SNEGSKA (reference sequence). The CDR3 bases are TGCAGTGCTCCCGGCCTTAGCGGGAGAGCGGCGAATGAGCAGTTCTTC. It translates to CSAPGLSGRAANEQFF.

This clonotype was seen at least ten times. V is TRBV29-1 and J is TRBJ2-7; TRBD1 matches 12 bases. Losses at the gene ends were 6 bases for V and 4 bases for J; bases not matched to a gene: 4. Per germline, CDR1 SQVTM and CDR2 ANQGSEA. The CDR3 is made up of 13 amino acids. The CDR3 sequence is CSVPGQGAYEQYF. The CDR3 nucleotides read TGCAGCGTGCCGGGACAGGGGGCATACGAGCAGTACTTC.

In this sample, this clonotype turned up a few times. V usage is TRBV6-2 or TRBV6-3 and J usage is TRBJ1-2, with D unresolved. Trimming pared 5 bases from V and 5 bases from J, leaving 15 bases between. The CDR3 is 14 amino acids. Germline V gene data show CDR1 as MNHEY and CDR2 as SVGEGT. The CDR3 region is CASSAFGTGYGYTF. CDR3 DNA: TGTGCCAGCAGTGCCTTCGGCACGGGGTATGGCTACACCTTC.

This clonotype has a count of ten or more. The rearrangement uses TRBV5-4 and TRBJ2-1; D perhaps matches TRBD2 (6 bases). CDR3 length equals 13 residues. Between the trimmed V and J ends, which lost 4 bases and 8 bases, there was a span of 13 bases. The germline CDR1 and CDR2 sequences are SGHNT and YYREEE (reference sequence). The chain's CDR3 is CASSRGTGDEQFF. For the CDR3, the DNA is TGTGCCAGCAGCCGGGGGACGGGCGATGAGCAGTTCTTC.

This clonotype appeared many times. The gene calls are TRBV12-3 or TRBV12-4 and TRBJ2-7; D is perhaps TRBD1 (6 bases). The CDR3 contains 13 residues. V shed 8 bases and J shed 1 base, with 12 bases lying between them. CDR3 region: CASGAGESYEQYF. Here the CDR3 DNA reads TGTGCCAGCGGGGCAGGGGAATCCTACGAGCAGTACTTC.

The chain is built from TRBV5-1 and TRBJ2-7; TRBD1 matches 8 bases. The CDR3 has 14 amino acids. Germline CDR1 reads SGHRS; CDR2 reads YFSETQ. Trimming took 4 bases from V and 6 from J; bases not matched to a gene: 9. The CDR3 loop reads CASSTTGGKGEQYF. Written as DNA, the CDR3 is TGCGCCAGCAGCACTACAGGGGGAAAGGGCGAGCAGTACTTC.

Ten or more counts support this clonotype. This chain connects TRBV20-1 to TRBJ2-1; D gene ambiguous. Trimming removed 0 bases from V and 5 bases from J, with 11 bases in between. The CDR3 contains 14 residues. The V gene's germline CDR1 is DFQATT and CDR2 SNEGSKA (reference sequence). CDR3: CSARERVSNNEQFF. The CDR3 DNA is TGCAGTGCTAGAGAACGGGTATCTAACAATGAGCAGTTCTTC.

The chain couples TRBV5-1 to TRBJ2-7, with 8 positions matching TRBD1. Germline assignment: CDR1 SGHRS and CDR2 YFSETQ. The CDR3 has 15 amino acids. J was trimmed by 0 bases and V by 3 bases; bases with no gene match: 5. CDR3 DNA: TGCGCCAGCAGCTATACAGGGGGTGGCTCCTACGAGCAGTACTTC. Translation: CASSYTGGGSYEQYF.

This clonotype was counted a few times. The V and J genes are TRBV10-3 and TRBJ2-6; the D is unclear. Germline V lookup: CDR1 ENHRY, CDR2 SYGVKD. Trimming removed 8 bases at V and 0 bases at J, with 5 bases between. There are 13 residues in the CDR3. Here the CDR3 reads CAILNSGANVLTF. The CDR3 DNA reads TGTGCCATCTTAAACTCTGGGGCCAACGTCCTGACTTTC.

The rearrangement uses TRBV7-3 and TRBJ1-1; D gene unclear. This CDR3 contains 13 residues. V shed 6 bases and J shed 2 bases, with 10 bases lying between them. The V gene's germline CDR1 is SGHTA and CDR2 FQGTGA. The chain's CDR3 is CASSQTHNTEAFF. CDR3 in DNA: TGTGCCAGCAGTCAAACCCATAACACTGAAGCTTTCTTT.

The chain has TRBV29-1 and TRBJ2-7; 13 bases are shared with TRBD2. CDR1 and CDR2 (germline): SQVTM, ANQGSEA. The CDR3 is made up of 14 amino acids. Losses at the gene ends were 5 bases for V and 4 bases for J; bases not matched to a gene: 5. The CDR3 DNA reads TGCAGCGTTATTGGACTAGCGGGGGTTTACGAGCAGTACTTC. Its protein product is CSVIGLAGVYEQYF.

V and J are TRBV7-2 and TRBJ1-4; unclear D gene. V was cut by 4 bases and J by 8 bases, with 11 bases left in between. The germline CDR1 and CDR2 sequences are SGHTA and FQGNSA. This CDR3 contains 13 residues. This CDR3 is CASSSKKTEKLFF. CDR3 nucleotide sequence: TGTGCCAGCAGCTCCAAAAAAACGGAAAAACTGTTTTTT.

This clonotype was detected many times. The V and J genes are TRBV7-8 and TRBJ2-1, with 11 bases that match TRBD2. The CDR3 has 15 amino acids. The germline V gene has CDR1 SGHVS and CDR2 FQNEAQ. V lost 3 bases to trimming and J lost 7 bases; unmatched junction nucleotides: 5. CDR3 in amino acids: CASSFSGGAENEQFF. The CDR3 DNA is TGTGCCAGCAGCTTTAGCGGGGGGGCTGAAAATGAGCAGTTCTTC.

This clonotype was found a few times. The chain is built from TRBV6-1 and TRBJ1-1; D gene uncertain. This CDR3 is 12 amino acids long. Germline assignment: CDR1 MNHNS and CDR2 SASEGT. The germline V and J ends were trimmed by 6 bases and 10 bases, with 15 bases remaining between them. Here the CDR3 reads CASSRRTERAFF. The CDR3 bases are TGTGCCAGCAGCCGTAGAACAGAACGAGCTTTCTTT.

This clonotype was recorded at least ten times. The chain is built from TRBV3-1 and TRBJ2-7, with unresolved D. V lost 2 bases and J lost 5, with 7 bases in between. Per the germline V gene, CDR1 is LGHDT and CDR2 is YNNKEL (reference sequence). CDR3 length: 12 amino acids. The CDR3 sequence is CASSQLADEQYF. The CDR3 DNA reads TGTGCCAGCAGCCAATTAGCTGACGAGCAGTACTTC.

This clonotype has more than one count but fewer than ten. This chain links TRBV4-3 with TRBJ1-5; D not certain. This CDR3 is built from 15 residues. The V and J ends lost 0 bases and 2 bases respectively, with 8 bases between them. Germline-derived CDR1 and CDR2 are LGHNA and YSLEER. The CDR3: CASSQDARGNQPQHF. The CDR3 DNA reads as TGCGCCAGCAGCCAAGACGCGAGGGGCAATCAGCCCCAGCATTTT.

Many counts were recorded for this clonotype. The chain links TRBV20-1 to TRBJ2-1; 10 bases are a match to TRBD2. Per the germline V gene, CDR1 is DFQATT and CDR2 is SNEGSKA (reference sequence). The CDR3 loop spans 16 amino acids. The trim removed 6 bases at V and 2 bases at J, leaving 10 bases unmatched. The CDR3 here is CSAETSGRGTYNEQFF. In nucleotides, the CDR3 is TGCAGTGCGGAAACAAGCGGGAGGGGTACCTACAATGAGCAGTTCTTC.